This T cell receptor beta chain came from a study of neurological immune-mediated disorders. Findings of the study overall: The multiple sclerosis repertoire cluster showed no association with any clinical or MRI feature. The authors stated that larger cohorts are needed. Across subjects, no CDR3 amino acid sequence appeared in expanded clones of more than one subject, a finding that suggested private repertoires in all groups.

Germline V gene lookup returns CDR1 SGHDN and CDR2 FVKESK. This CDR3 comprises 13 residues. With 3 bases removed from V and 15 bases from J, the gap between germline ends came to 18 bases. MiXCR, run by TCRdb on the 5' RACE reads, gives a single entry per CDR3 protein. The data contain about 74,000 distinct CDR3 sequences, roughly 5.5% of them singletons. Many counts were recorded for this clonotype. Its cognate antigen is unknown. This rearrangement joins TRBV14 to TRBJ2-1; D gene unclear. This receptor was taken from a man aged 18-30 years with multiple sclerosis. Input material: PBMCs. Here the CDR3 DNA reads TGTGCCAGCAGCCACTACCGAACCCGTTGGGGGTTCTTC. It translates to CASSHYRTRWGFF.